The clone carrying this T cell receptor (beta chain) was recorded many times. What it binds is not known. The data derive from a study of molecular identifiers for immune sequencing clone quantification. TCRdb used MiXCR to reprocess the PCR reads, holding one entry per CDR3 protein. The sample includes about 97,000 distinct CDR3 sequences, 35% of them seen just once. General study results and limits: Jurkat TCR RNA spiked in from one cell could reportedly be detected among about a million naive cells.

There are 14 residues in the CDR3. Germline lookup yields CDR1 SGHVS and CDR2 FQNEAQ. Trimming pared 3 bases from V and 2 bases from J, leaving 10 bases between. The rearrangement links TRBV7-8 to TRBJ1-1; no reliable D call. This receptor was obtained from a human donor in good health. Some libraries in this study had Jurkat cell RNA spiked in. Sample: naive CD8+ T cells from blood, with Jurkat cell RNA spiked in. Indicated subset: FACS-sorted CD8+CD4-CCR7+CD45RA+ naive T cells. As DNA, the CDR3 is TGTGCCAGCAGCTTGGACGGAAAAAACACTGAAGCTTTCTTT. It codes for CASSLDGKNTEAFF. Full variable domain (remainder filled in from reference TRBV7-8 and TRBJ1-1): GAGVSQSPRYKVAKRGQDVALRCDPISGHVSLFWYQQALGQGPEFLTYFQNEAQLDKSGLPSDRFFAERPEGSVSTLKIQRTQQEDSAVYLCASSLDGKNTEAFFGQGTRLTVV.